This T cell receptor beta chain was identified in a study of blood T cell repertoires in COVID-19. In germline, CDR1 is MNHEY, CDR2 SVGAGI. This CDR3 comprises 13 residues. Trimming at V came to 11 bases and at J to 2 bases, leaving 6 bases not matched to a gene. The data were produced by immunoSEQ multiplex PCR, yet TCRdb's version contains in-frame clones alone and is incomplete. The sample contains about 190,000 clones, about 83% of which appear only once. The sample taken for sequencing was peripheral blood. The source of this sequence is a woman younger than 30 who had recovered from COVID-19. This chain joins TRBV6-5 and TRBJ1-3; 7 bases line up with TRBD1. The CDR3 nucleotides read TGTGCCGGAACAGGGGAACCTGGAAACACCATATATTTT. Protein: CAGTGEPGNTIYF.